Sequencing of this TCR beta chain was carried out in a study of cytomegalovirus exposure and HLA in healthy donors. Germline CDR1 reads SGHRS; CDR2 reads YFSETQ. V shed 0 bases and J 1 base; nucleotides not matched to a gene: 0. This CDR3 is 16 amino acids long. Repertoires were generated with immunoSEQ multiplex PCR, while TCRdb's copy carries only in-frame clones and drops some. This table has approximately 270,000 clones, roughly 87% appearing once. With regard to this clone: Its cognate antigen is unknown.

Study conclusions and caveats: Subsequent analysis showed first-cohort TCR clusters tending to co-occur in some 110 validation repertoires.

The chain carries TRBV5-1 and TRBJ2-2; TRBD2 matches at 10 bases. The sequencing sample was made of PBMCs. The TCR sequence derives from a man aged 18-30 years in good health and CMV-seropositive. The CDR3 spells CASSLVAGGNTGELFF. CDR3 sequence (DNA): TGCGCCAGCAGCTTGGTAGCGGGAGGGAACACCGGGGAGCTGTTTTTT.